This TCR beta chain came from a study of T cell changes during pregnancy in multiple sclerosis. Profiling relied on immunoSEQ multiplex PCR, and the TCRdb table lists in-frame clones only, not all of them. This sample yields 60,000 to 80,000 clones, of which approximately 86% are seen a single time; over 3% belongs to the top ten. Germline CDR1 MNHNY, CDR2 SVGAGI (reference sequence). The CDR3 sequence is 12 residues long. Unmatched junction bases numbered 1, after V lost 6 bases and J lost 3 bases. Sequenced material: peripheral blood, taken before pregnancy. This sequence was found in a female donor with multiple sclerosis, enrolled in a pregnancy study. This chain links TRBV6-6 with TRBJ1-2; 7 bases are a match to TRBD1. The CDR3 region has the DNA TGTGCCAGCAGAACAGGGGACTATGGCTACACCTTC. It is translated as CASRTGDYGYTF.